Here is one T cell receptor beta chain with its context. Its cognate antigen is unknown. Sequenced by immunoSEQ multiplex PCR; TCRdb stores in-frame clones only, minus some. The sample records some 120,000 clones, 70% to 90% being singletons. The sample is drawn from a study of T cell responses to AZD1222 COVID-19 vaccine. The study, taken as a whole, reports: Possibly, clonal diversity was underestimated; donors were largely white British and included more females.

This receptor was obtained from an adult in good health. This sample comprised peripheral blood, obtained on day 0 of AZD1222 vaccination.

The CDR3 DNA reads TGTGCCAGTAGTACCCGCGAGGTGATAAGCTTGTACTTC. This gives the protein CASSTREVISLYF. The rearrangement links TRBV19 to TRBJ2-7; the D is unclear. Trimming shortened V by 4 bases and J by 12 bases, and 19 bases separated the two germline ends. This CDR3 has 13 amino acids. Germline CDR1 is LNHDA and CDR2 is SQIVND (reference sequence).